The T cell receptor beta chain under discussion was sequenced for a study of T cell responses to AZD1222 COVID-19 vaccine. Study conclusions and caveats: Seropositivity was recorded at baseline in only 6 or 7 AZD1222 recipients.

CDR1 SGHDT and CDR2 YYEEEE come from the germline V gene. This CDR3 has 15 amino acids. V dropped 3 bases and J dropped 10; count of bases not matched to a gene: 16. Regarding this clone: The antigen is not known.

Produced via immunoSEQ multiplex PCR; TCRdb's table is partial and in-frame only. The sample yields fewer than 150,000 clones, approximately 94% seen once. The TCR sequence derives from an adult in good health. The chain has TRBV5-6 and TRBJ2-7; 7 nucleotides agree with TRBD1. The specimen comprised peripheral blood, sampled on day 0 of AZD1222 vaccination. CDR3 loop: CASSWWGTGQTNQYF. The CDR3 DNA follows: TGTGCCAGCAGCTGGTGGGGTACGGGACAGACCAACCAGTACTTC.